This T cell receptor (beta chain) was obtained from a study of shared clonotypes between healthy human individuals. Profiling relied on immunoSEQ multiplex PCR, and the TCRdb table lists in-frame clones only, not all of them. The sample consists of roughly 2,300,000 clones, 85% to 95% of them appearing once. The CDR3 is 13 amino acids. Germline V gives CDR1 LGHNA, CDR2 YNFKEQ. Deletions cut 7 bases from V and 5 bases from J, with 13 bases between. This chain uses TRBV4-2 with TRBJ2-3, with D perhaps assigned TRBD1 or TRBD2 (6 bases each). The clonotype was recovered from a young man in good health. Some clones in this sample may be carry-over from other donors' samples. Sequences were obtained from naive CD4+ T cells from PBMCs. Subset reported: CD45RA+ positively selected. This CDR3 reads CASKGGLVDTQYF. The CDR3 coding sequence is TGTGCCAGCAAGGGGGGCCTCGTAGATACGCAGTATTTT.